This TCR beta chain originates from a study of identifying expanded T cells in peripheral blood. The study, taken as a whole, reports: Technical replicates showed about 1.1 changed clones; approximately 2 weeks about 16.4; four weeks 19.

During the collection period, no donor immune events like infections were recorded. Germline V gene data show CDR1 as KGHSH and CDR2 as LQKENI. V was clipped by 5 bases and J by 4 bases, with 9 bases between them. CDR3 size: 13 residues. Profiled with immunoSEQ multiplex PCR; TCRdb holds only in-frame clones, not every one. The sample shows about 130,000 clones, 86% of them seen only once. Concerning this clone: Its specificity is unknown.

The chain couples TRBV18 to TRBJ1-5; no reliable D call. The sample comprised blood. The receptor's source is a person aged 18-70 years in good health. CDR3 sequence: CASSDMLNQPQHF. CDR3 coding DNA: TGTGCCAGCTCAGATATGTTAAATCAGCCCCAGCATTTT.